Here is one TCR beta chain with its context. CDR1 is SGHRS and CDR2 is YFSETQ in the germline V gene. Trimming cost V 2 bases and J 2 bases, with 11 bases left between them. The CDR3 spans 14 residues. The sample comes from a study of response to subunit inactivated influenza vaccine. TCRdb fed the RT-PCR reads into MiXCR, producing one record per CDR3 protein. In the table there are over 800,000 distinct CDR3 sequences, 21% of which are singletons. The clonotype originates from a man in his fifties or sixties who received an inactivated influenza vaccine. The rearrangement joins TRBV5-1 to TRBJ2-7, with D perhaps given as TRBD1 or TRBD2 (5 bases each). Specimen: PBMCs from blood, collected around 5 days after vaccination. CDR3 coding DNA: TGCGCCAGCAGCTTTAGTCAGGGACCCTACGAGCAGTACTTC. Its translation: CASSFSQGPYEQYF.